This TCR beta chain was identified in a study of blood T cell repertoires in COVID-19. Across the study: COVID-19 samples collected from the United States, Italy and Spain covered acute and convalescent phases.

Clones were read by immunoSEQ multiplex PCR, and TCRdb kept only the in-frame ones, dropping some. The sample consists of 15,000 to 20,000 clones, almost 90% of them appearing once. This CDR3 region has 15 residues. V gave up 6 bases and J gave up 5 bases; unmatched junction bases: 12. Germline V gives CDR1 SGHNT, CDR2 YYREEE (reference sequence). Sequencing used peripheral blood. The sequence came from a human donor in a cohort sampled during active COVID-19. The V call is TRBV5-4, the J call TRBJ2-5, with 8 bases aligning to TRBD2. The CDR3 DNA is TGTGCCAGCACCGGGGGGGCCCGGGCGGGGGAGACCCAGTACTTC. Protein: CASTGGARAGETQYF. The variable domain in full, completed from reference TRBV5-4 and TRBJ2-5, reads ETGVTQSPTHLIKTRGQQVTLRCSSQSGHNTVSWYQQALGQGPQFIFQYYREEENGRGNFPPRFSGLQFPNYSSELNVNALELDDSALYLCASTGGARAGETQYFGPGTRLLVL.